This T cell receptor beta chain was identified in a study of blood T cell repertoires in COVID-19. Profiled with immunoSEQ multiplex PCR; TCRdb holds only in-frame clones, not every one. Here the sample spans some 300,000 clones, 85% to 90% being singletons. The germline V gene encodes CDR1 LNHDA and CDR2 SQIVND (reference sequence). Trimming left V 2 bases short and J 1 base short, with 9 bases between. The CDR3 totals 14 residues. Seattle's cohort entered during active infection and was followed longitudinally. The specimen sequenced was peripheral blood. V usage is TRBV19 and J usage is TRBJ2-7, with D perhaps TRBD1 (6 bases). The TCR originated in a woman in her 50s with COVID-19, enrolled during active disease. DNA of the CDR3: TGTGCCAGTAGTATAAAGACAGGATCCTACGAGCAGTACTTC. Its translation is CASSIKTGSYEQYF.